These 31 T cell receptor beta chains were sequenced from one sample in a study of cytomegalovirus exposure and HLA in healthy donors. 60 Vbeta and 13 Jbeta primers were used in PCR. Produced via immunoSEQ multiplex PCR; TCRdb's table is partial and in-frame only. This listing includes 38,000 or so clones. Sequencing used PBMCs. The receptors here all came from a young man in good health and CMV-seronegative.

The CDR3 coding sequence is TGTGCCATCAGTGAGTCGTCTCCTACCTCCTACGAGCAGTACTTC. Encoded protein: CAISESSPTSYEQYF. The chain combines TRBV10-3 with TRBJ2-5; no reliable D call. The last part of the DNA fits TRBJ2-7 better; the J call may be wrong. Germline V gives CDR1 ENHRY, CDR2 SYGVKD. The CDR3 is 15 amino acids.

Regarding this clone: Mismatch with germline at one junction end may stem from a read error. The genes are TRBV18 and TRBJ2-1, with a possible D match to TRBD1 (6 bases). Germline CDR1 KGHSH, CDR2 LQKENI. The CDR3 runs to 16 residues. The CDR3 DNA is TGTGCCAGCGCACCTTCGACAGGCTACTCCTACAATGAGCAGTTCTTC. Its protein product is CASAPSTGYSYNEQFF.

The rearrangement uses TRBV27 and TRBJ1-1; D is unclear. This CDR3 is 14 amino acids long. Trimming cost V 3 bases and J 4 bases, with 12 bases left between them. Per the germline V gene, CDR1 is MNHEY and CDR2 is SMNVEV (reference sequence). CDR3 sequence: CASSFSGLVTEAFF. The CDR3 DNA follows: TGTGCCAGCAGTTTTTCGGGGTTGGTCACTGAAGCTTTCTTT.

This sequence joins TRBV10-3 and TRBJ2-7; D call uncertain. Trimming stripped 5 bases from V and 2 bases from J, with 7 bases between. The V gene's germline CDR1 is ENHRY and CDR2 SYGVKD. The CDR3 spans 12 residues. The CDR3 DNA follows: TGTGCCATCAGTTTAAATGCCTACGAGCAGTACTTC. Translated, it gives CAISLNAYEQYF.

The rearrangement joins TRBV27 to TRBJ1-5; the D is unclear. Germline V gene sequence: CDR1 MNHEY, CDR2 SMNVEV (reference sequence). CDR3 length: 15 residues. V lost 2 bases and J lost 0, with 8 bases in between. DNA for the CDR3: TGTGCCAGCAGTTTAGGGCAGGCTAGCAATCAGCCCCAGCATTTT. Protein: CASSLGQASNQPQHF.

V is TRBV4-3 and J is TRBJ2-2; TRBD1 might be the D (5 bases). Germline V gene lookup returns CDR1 LGHNA and CDR2 YSLEER. The length of the CDR3 is 15 residues. V gave up 3 bases and J gave up 2 bases, with 10 bases separating them. CDR3 DNA sequence: TGCGCCAGCAGCCACCAACAGGAAAACACCGGGGAGCTGTTTTTT. Translating it yields CASSHQQENTGELFF.

The gene calls are TRBV11-1 and TRBJ2-3, with D possibly being TRBD2 (5 bases). V lost 0 bases and J lost 0, with 10 bases in between. Germline V gene data show CDR1 as SGHAT and CDR2 as FQDESV (reference sequence). The CDR3 is 16 amino acids. The CDR3 sequence: CASSLARGWSTDTQYF. The CDR3 DNA reads as TGTGCCAGCAGCTTAGCTCGGGGATGGAGCACAGATACGCAGTATTTT.

The chain couples TRBV9 to TRBJ1-6, with 7 bases identical to TRBD1. The V gene's germline CDR1 is SGDLS and CDR2 YYNGEE. CDR3 size: 14 residues. V was pared by 5 bases and J by 7 bases, with 6 bases of the junction left unmatched. The chain's CDR3 is CASRSGTVNSPLHF. CDR3 DNA: TGTGCCAGCAGGTCCGGGACAGTGAATTCACCCCTCCACTTT.

The rearrangement joins TRBV18 to TRBJ2-7; 9 bases line up with TRBD1. CDR1 and CDR2 (germline): KGHSH, LQKENI. V gave up 6 bases and J gave up 5 bases; unmatched junction bases: 8. CDR3 size: 14 residues. The CDR3 nucleotides read TGTGCCAGCTCGCCTCGGACAGGGGCTGACGAGCAGTACTTC. It translates to CASSPRTGADEQYF.

V is TRBV7-2 and J is TRBJ2-7, with TRBD1 matching 7 bases. The germline CDR1 and CDR2 sequences are SGHTA and FQGNSA. The CDR3 totals 13 residues. V shed 6 bases, J shed 6 bases, and the junction held 8 bases outside the gene matches. The CDR3 region is CASRPGTVGEQYF. For the CDR3, the DNA is TGTGCCAGCAGACCCGGGACAGTGGGCGAGCAGTACTTC.

The J gene is TRBJ1-1, the V gene TRBV29-1, with 7 bases matching TRBD1. Looked up from germline, CDR1 is SQVTM and CDR2 is ANQGSEA. The CDR3 is 14 residues long. The V segment lost 5 bases and the J segment 2 bases; nucleotides outside the gene matches: 8. In DNA, the CDR3 is TGCAGCGTTCGTCCCAGGGGGTATAACACTGAAGCTTTCTTT. Translated, it gives CSVRPRGYNTEAFF. Drawing the rest from reference TRBV29-1 and TRBJ1-1, the complete variable domain is SAVISQKPSRDICQRGTSLTIQCQVDSQVTMMFWYRQQPGQSLTLIATANQGSEATYESGFVIDKFPISRPNLTFSTLTVSNMSPEDSSIYLCSVRPRGYNTEAFFGQGTRLTVV.

The rearrangement links TRBV4-1 to TRBJ2-2; D possibly corresponds to TRBD1 (6 bases). The ends were cut back, 4 bases at V and 5 bases at J, with 11 bases in the middle. Germline-derived CDR1 and CDR2 are MGHRA and YSYEKL. The CDR3 is 14 residues long. Written as DNA, the CDR3 is TGCGCCAGCAGCCGTCAAGGGGGAACCGGGGAGCTGTTTTTT. This gives the protein CASSRQGGTGELFF.

The CDR3, as DNA: TGTGCCAGCAGCCTCGATCCCCCACGGTCCTACAATGAGCAGTTCTTC. It codes for CASSLDPPRSYNEQFF. The chain has TRBV5-4 and TRBJ2-1, with D unresolved. The CDR3 contains 16 residues. Germline CDR1 is SGHNT and CDR2 is YYREEE (reference sequence). V shed 4 bases and J shed 1 base, with 15 bases lying between them.

V usage is TRBV2 and J usage is TRBJ1-2, with D perhaps TRBD1 (5 bases). CDR3 length equals 14 residues. Germline V CDR1 and CDR2: SNHLY, FYNNEI. With 7 bases removed from V and 4 bases from J, the gap between germline ends came to 16 bases. Here the CDR3 DNA reads TGTGCCAGCAAAAAGGAGGGCAGGGCCTATGGCTACACCTTC. Translation gives CASKKEGRAYGYTF.

For the CDR3, the DNA is TGCGCCAGCAGCCAGGGACTAGCGGGAGCAGGACGTGTCTACGAGCAGTACTTC. As protein: CASSQGLAGAGRVYEQYF. The V call is TRBV5-1, the J call TRBJ2-7; 14 bases fit TRBD2. J was trimmed by 3 bases and V by 4 bases; bases with no gene match: 12. The germline V gene has CDR1 SGHRS and CDR2 YFSETQ. The CDR3 is made up of 18 amino acids.

The chain is built from TRBV30 and TRBJ2-1; a possible D gene is TRBD1 (5 bases). V was shortened by 5 bases and J by 3 bases, with 11 bases between the two germline ends. This CDR3 spans 13 amino acids. Germline loops: CDR1 GTSNPN, CDR2 SVGIG (reference sequence). CDR3: CAWYRSRYNEQFF. In nucleotides, the CDR3 is TGTGCCTGGTACAGGAGCCGCTACAATGAGCAGTTCTTC.

This chain connects TRBV28 to TRBJ2-5; tentatively, D is TRBD1 (5 bases). Trimming cost V 1 base and J 3 bases, with 12 bases left between them. The CDR3 contains 15 residues. Germline loops: CDR1 MDHEN, CDR2 SYDVKM. The chain's CDR3 is CASSLSRREKETQYF. CDR3 nucleotides: TGTGCCAGCAGTTTATCGCGCAGGGAAAAAGAGACCCAGTACTTC.

J is TRBJ2-5 and V is TRBV5-4, with 14 bases that match TRBD2. In germline, CDR1 is SGHNT, CDR2 YYREEE (reference sequence). The CDR3 sequence is 13 residues long. The CDR3 nucleotides are TGTGTAACACGACTAGCGGGGGGGGAGACCCAGTACTTC. Residues: CVTRLAGGETQYF.

This chain joins TRBV19 and TRBJ2-1; 11 bases are shared with TRBD1. Germline trimming cut 4 bases from V and 10 bases from J; bases unmatched to any gene: 15. This CDR3 contains 17 residues. Looked up from germline, CDR1 is LNHDA and CDR2 is SQIVND (reference sequence). The CDR3 sequence is CASSTTTVRTGGREQFF. For the CDR3, the DNA is TGTGCCAGTAGTACTACGACCGTCCGGACAGGGGGCAGGGAGCAGTTCTTC.

J is TRBJ2-1 and V is TRBV19; D possibly corresponds to TRBD2 (6 bases). The CDR3 is made up of 14 amino acids. Germline CDR1 and CDR2: LNHDA and SQIVND (reference sequence). Deletions cut 6 bases from V and 5 bases from J, with 14 bases between. CDR3 amino acids: CASRVSGSDNEQFF. The CDR3, as DNA: TGTGCCAGTAGGGTTAGCGGTTCCGACAATGAGCAGTTCTTC.

This chain links TRBV25-1 with TRBJ1-2, with D tentatively TRBD1 (6 bases). Germline lookup yields CDR1 MGHDK and CDR2 SYGVNS. The CDR3 contains 14 residues. Between the trimmed V and J ends, which lost 6 bases and 8 bases, there was a span of 19 bases. The CDR3 coding sequence is TGTGCCAGCAGCGCTTCCAGGGGTTTTTACGGCTACACCTTC. Its protein product is CASSASRGFYGYTF.

The CDR3 coding sequence is TGTGCCAGCAGCTTGGCTCCTGTAGATACGCAGTATTTT. It codes for CASSLAPVDTQYF. The chain uses TRBV13 and TRBJ2-3; D call uncertain. Per the germline V gene, CDR1 is PRHDT and CDR2 is FYEKMQ (reference sequence). V was cut by 3 bases and J by 5 bases, with 9 bases left in between. This CDR3 contains 13 residues.

Comments on this clone: This sample also contains other DNA sequences that code for the same CDR3. The chain couples TRBV27 to TRBJ1-1, with D maybe TRBD1 (6 bases). The CDR3 has 14 amino acids. In germline, CDR1 is MNHEY, CDR2 SMNVEV (reference sequence). With 3 bases removed from V and 4 bases from J, the gap between germline ends came to 12 bases. Here the CDR3 reads CASSLRQGITEAFF. In DNA form, the CDR3 reads TGTGCCAGCAGTTTGCGGCAGGGGATCACTGAAGCTTTCTTT.

This chain connects TRBV9 to TRBJ1-2; unclear D gene. The CDR3 is 13 amino acids. The germline gives CDR1 SGDLS, CDR2 YYNGEE. V lost 0 bases and J lost 14, with 17 bases in between. The CDR3 nucleotides read TGTGCCAGCAGCGTAGCTGGAGGAGAGCGGAAAACCTTC. Encoded protein: CASSVAGGERKTF. The full variable domain, with the rest looked up from reference TRBV9 and TRBJ1-2, is DSGVTQTPKHLITATGQRVTLRCSPRSGDLSVYWYQQSLDQGLQFLIQYYNGEERAKGNILERFSAQQFPDLHSELNLSSLELGDSALYFCASSVAGGERKTFGSGTRLTVV.

The chain carries TRBV27 and TRBJ2-7; 10 nucleotides agree with TRBD1. The CDR3 sequence is 14 residues long. Germline V lookup: CDR1 MNHEY, CDR2 SMNVEV (reference sequence). V was clipped by 6 bases and J by 5 bases; unmatched bases: 7. Written as DNA, the CDR3 is TGTGCCAGCAGGAACCGGGACAGGGGCCACGAGCAGTACTTC. It translates to CASRNRDRGHEQYF.

The rearrangement links TRBV4-3 to TRBJ2-1, with 7 bases fitting TRBD1. This CDR3 contains 15 residues. After removal of 0 bases from V and 5 bases from J, the junction contained 4 bases not matched to a gene. Germline assignment: CDR1 LGHNA and CDR2 YSLEER. CDR3 protein: CASSQEGDSDNEQFF. As DNA, the CDR3 is TGCGCCAGCAGCCAAGAAGGGGACAGCGACAATGAGCAGTTCTTC.

The rearrangement uses TRBV6-5 and TRBJ2-7; 8 nucleotides line up with TRBD1. CDR3 length: 15 amino acids. The junction had 8 bases not matched to a gene; V was cut back by 2 bases and J by 5 bases. CDR1 is MNHEY, CDR2 SVGAGI, per germline. The CDR3 coding sequence is TGTGCCAGCAGTTACGGACTACTGGACAGGGACGAGCAGTACTTC. This translates into CASSYGLLDRDEQYF.

The chain is built from TRBV21-1 and TRBJ2-7; TRBD1 reflects the table's D call only, with no check against the DNA. TRBV21-1 is noted as a pseudogene. The CDR3 consists of 15 residues. Here the CDR3 DNA reads TGTGCCAGCAGCAGCCGGACAGGGGATCGCTACGAGCAGTACTTC. It specifies CASSSRTGDRYEQYF.

The rearrangement uses TRBV6-1 and TRBJ2-7; perhaps TRBD2 as D (7 bases). The germline gives CDR1 MNHNS, CDR2 SASEGT. V lost 8 bases and J lost 3, with 20 bases in between. The CDR3 has 15 residues. CDR3 amino acids: CASGPGGSLYYEQYF. The CDR3 nucleotides read TGTGCCAGCGGGCCGGGGGGCTCTCTTTACTACGAGCAGTACTTC.

The chain combines TRBV2 with TRBJ1-1; possible D gene TRBD1, 5 bases. The length of the CDR3 is 14 residues. The germline V and J ends were trimmed by 4 bases and 2 bases, with 11 bases remaining between them. CDR1 is SNHLY, CDR2 FYNNEI, per germline. CDR3 bases: TGTGCCAGCAGTGCCAGGGAGGGAAACACTGAAGCTTTCTTT. Amino acids: CASSAREGNTEAFF.

The rearrangement links TRBV29-1 to TRBJ1-5, with 7 bases aligning to TRBD1. CDR3 length: 14 amino acids. V lost 4 bases, J lost 6 bases, and 9 bases stayed unmatched. Germline V gene sequence: CDR1 SQVTM, CDR2 ANQGSEA. In DNA, the CDR3 is TGCAGCGTTGGGGCAGGGGGTTTGGGTCAGCCCCAGCATTTT. This codes for CSVGAGGLGQPQHF.